This T cell receptor beta chain was recorded in a study of early T cells in non-severe SARS-CoV-2 infection. Overall study context: Chains were not paired, and sequencing was done on bulk RNA from unsorted whole blood.

In this sample, this clonotype turned up many times. The antigen remains undetermined. Sequence at one end of the junction differs from germline and may be a read error. Germline CDR1 SGHRS, CDR2 YFSETQ. The CDR3 is 14 amino acids. Overall study findings and caveats: VDJdb-based annotation leaned toward anti-spike CD8 responses and missed private and CD4 specificities.

In the library, individual cDNA molecules carried attached unique molecular identifiers. TCRdb processed the 5' RACE reads anew with MiXCR; each CDR3 protein has one entry. Found here are roughly 58,000 distinct CDR3 sequences, around 10% of them singletons; the top ten hold 10% to 13%. The clonotype originates from an adult who was a healthcare worker with PCR-confirmed SARS-CoV-2 infection or an uninfected control (not recorded which). The chain combines TRBV5-1 with TRBJ1-1; TRBD1 agrees at 9 bases. Material for sequencing was whole blood. The CDR3 DNA reads TGCGCCAGCAGTTTGGACAGGGGGAACACTGAAGCTTTCTTT. As protein: CASSLDRGNTEAFF.